A selection of T cell receptor beta chains follows, all from one sample in a study of long-term antiretroviral therapy in people with HIV. Sequencing used immunoSEQ multiplex PCR; TCRdb keeps in-frame clones, though not all of them. The repertoire includes 24,000 or so clones, 85% to 90% of them detected once, and approximately 3.9% sits in the top ten. The sample here was unsorted PBMCs, taken 1.9 years after starting antiretroviral therapy. Receptor source: a woman aged 25 to 39 with HIV. The CDR3 runs from the conserved cysteine through the conserved F or W. Fields, in order: V gene, clone size, D gene, J gene, CDR3 protein, CDR3 DNA. D genes are given only for firm matches. Rows may omit the clone size; those that give it use once, few, many or a size class.

v_gene: TRBV28; abundance: -; d_gene: TRBD1; j_gene: TRBJ1-4; CDR3aa: CASSYGTGAVNEKLFF; CDR3nt: TGTGCCAGCAGTTACGGGACAGGGGCCGTAAATGAAAAACTGTTTTTT
v_gene: TRBV19; abundance: -; d_gene: -; j_gene: TRBJ1-3; CDR3aa: CASSISSGNTIYF; CDR3nt: TGTGCCAGTAGTATAAGCTCTGGAAACACCATATATTTT
v_gene: TRBV6-5; abundance: -; d_gene: TRBD2; j_gene: TRBJ2-5; CDR3aa: CASSYDPSGLGAQYF; CDR3nt: TGTGCCAGCAGTTACGATCCTAGCGGGCTGGGGGCCCAGTACTTC
v_gene: TRBV6-1; abundance: few; d_gene: TRBD1; j_gene: TRBJ1-3; CDR3aa: CASTVTGTLGNTIYF; CDR3nt: TGTGCCAGCACCGTGACAGGGACCCTTGGAAACACCATATATTTT
v_gene: TRBV5-1; abundance: -; d_gene: TRBD2; j_gene: TRBJ2-2; CDR3aa: CASSLATGGVSTGELFF; CDR3nt: TGCGCCAGCAGCCTGGCCACTGGGGGGGTCAGCACCGGGGAGCTGTTTTTT
v_gene: TRBV6-1; abundance: -; d_gene: -; j_gene: TRBJ1-1; CDR3aa: CASTLSRGNTEAFF; CDR3nt: TGTGCCAGCACTCTATCCCGGGGGAACACTGAAGCTTTCTTT
v_gene: TRBV5-5; abundance: -; d_gene: TRBD1; j_gene: TRBJ1-1; CDR3aa: CASSLGRGLDTEAFF; CDR3nt: TGTGCCAGCAGCTTGGGCAGGGGGCTGGACACTGAAGCTTTCTTT
v_gene: TRBV28; abundance: -; d_gene: -; j_gene: TRBJ2-5; CDR3aa: CASSSPDWLVSQYF; CDR3nt: TGTGCCAGCAGTTCCCCGGACTGGTTAGTGTCCCAGTACTTC
v_gene: TRBV5-1; abundance: -; d_gene: -; j_gene: TRBJ1-5; CDR3aa: CASALFRGQPQHF; CDR3nt: TGCGCCAGCGCGCTATTCAGGGGTCAGCCCCAGCATTTT
v_gene: TRBV10-2; abundance: -; d_gene: -; j_gene: TRBJ1-3; CDR3aa: CASRFLEGPGNTIYF; CDR3nt: TGCGCCAGCCGTTTCCTGGAGGGACCTGGAAACACCATATATTTT
v_gene: TRBV2; abundance: -; d_gene: -; j_gene: TRBJ1-1; CDR3aa: CASSSLPEQAFF; CDR3nt: TGTGCCAGCAGTTCCTTGCCGGAGCAAGCTTTCTTT
v_gene: TRBV7-6; abundance: once; d_gene: -; j_gene: TRBJ2-5; CDR3aa: CASSSPESETQYF; CDR3nt: TGTGCCAGCAGCTCACCAGAATCGGAGACCCAGTACTTC
v_gene: TRBV19; abundance: -; d_gene: -; j_gene: TRBJ1-5; CDR3aa: CASSRGFYQPQHF; CDR3nt: TGTGCCAGTAGTAGGGGGTTTTATCAGCCCCAGCATTTT
v_gene: TRBV6-6; abundance: -; d_gene: -; j_gene: TRBJ2-3; CDR3aa: CASSKRNRAPTDTQYF; CDR3nt: TGTGCCAGCAGTAAACGAAACAGGGCTCCCACAGATACGCAGTATTTT
v_gene: TRBV27; abundance: -; d_gene: -; j_gene: TRBJ1-6; CDR3aa: CASSVQGSYNSPLHF; CDR3nt: TGTGCCAGCAGTGTCCAGGGCTCCTATAATTCACCCCTCCACTTT
v_gene: TRBV6-1; abundance: -; d_gene: -; j_gene: TRBJ1-1; CDR3aa: CASSPKGGSTEAFF; CDR3nt: TGTGCCAGCAGTCCGAAGGGGGGGAGCACTGAAGCTTTCTTT
v_gene: TRBV6-5; abundance: -; d_gene: -; j_gene: TRBJ2-3; CDR3aa: CASSYSRGDTDTQYF; CDR3nt: TGTGCCAGCAGTTACTCGAGGGGGGACACAGATACGCAGTATTTT
v_gene: TRBV30; abundance: few; d_gene: -; j_gene: TRBJ1-2; CDR3aa: CAWGGRADYGYTF; CDR3nt: TGTGCCTGGGGGGGCCGGGCTGATTATGGCTACACCTTC
v_gene: TRBV15; abundance: -; d_gene: -; j_gene: TRBJ1-5; CDR3aa: CATSRDRGYNQPQHF; CDR3nt: TGTGCCACCAGCAGAGATCGGGGTTACAATCAGCCCCAGCATTTT
v_gene: TRBV7-2; abundance: -; d_gene: -; j_gene: TRBJ2-4; CDR3aa: CASSRTGWGRVVDIQYF; CDR3nt: TGTGCCAGCAGCCGAACGGGCTGGGGGCGGGTTGTAGACATTCAGTACTTC
v_gene: TRBV7-7; abundance: -; d_gene: -; j_gene: TRBJ2-2; CDR3aa: CASSSGRNTGELFF; CDR3nt: TGTGCCAGCAGCTCAGGGAGGAACACCGGGGAGCTGTTTTTT
v_gene: TRBV10-3; abundance: -; d_gene: -; j_gene: TRBJ2-3; CDR3aa: CATTPSGDTQYF; CDR3nt: TGTGCCACGACTCCGTCAGGAGATACGCAGTATTTT
v_gene: TRBV14; abundance: -; d_gene: -; j_gene: TRBJ1-1; CDR3aa: CASSTGWSGTEAFF; CDR3nt: TGTGCCAGCAGCACGGGGTGGTCGGGGACTGAAGCTTTCTTT
v_gene: TRBV6-5; abundance: -; d_gene: -; j_gene: TRBJ2-3; CDR3aa: CASSYARDRGDTQYF; CDR3nt: TGTGCCAGCAGTTACGCCCGGGACCGCGGGGATACGCAGTATTTT
v_gene: TRBV7-6; abundance: -; d_gene: -; j_gene: TRBJ1-2; CDR3aa: CASSLNTDYGYTF; CDR3nt: TGTGCCAGCAGCTTAAACACAGACTATGGCTACACCTTC
v_gene: TRBV6-5; abundance: -; d_gene: -; j_gene: TRBJ1-2; CDR3aa: CASRGWGADGYTF; CDR3nt: TGTGCCAGCAGAGGATGGGGGGCGGATGGCTACACCTTC
v_gene: TRBV12-5; abundance: -; d_gene: TRBD2; j_gene: TRBJ2-1; CDR3aa: CASGASGRYNEQFF; CDR3nt: TGTGCTAGTGGGGCTAGCGGGAGATACAATGAGCAGTTCTTC
v_gene: TRBV9; abundance: -; d_gene: TRBD2; j_gene: TRBJ2-3; CDR3aa: CASSARLADLTDTQYF; CDR3nt: TGTGCCAGCAGCGCACGACTAGCGGACTTAACAGATACGCAGTATTTT
v_gene: TRBV5-6; abundance: -; d_gene: -; j_gene: TRBJ1-1; CDR3aa: CASSLEIVRGQPEAFF; CDR3nt: TGTGCCAGCAGCTTGGAGATAGTCAGGGGTCAACCCGAAGCTTTCTTT
v_gene: TRBV2; abundance: -; d_gene: TRBD1; j_gene: TRBJ1-4; CDR3aa: CASSTGQGMFGVGEKLFF; CDR3nt: TGTGCCAGCAGTACTGGACAGGGTATGTTCGGAGTAGGTGAAAAACTGTTTTTT
v_gene: TRBV7-9; abundance: -; d_gene: -; j_gene: TRBJ1-2; CDR3aa: CASSALAGQDGYTF; CDR3nt: TGTGCCAGCAGCGCTCTAGCGGGGCAAGATGGCTACACCTTC
v_gene: TRBV7-9; abundance: -; d_gene: -; j_gene: TRBJ1-5; CDR3aa: CASSPATVHSNQPQHF; CDR3nt: TGTGCCAGCAGCCCGGCGACAGTCCATAGCAATCAGCCCCAGCATTTT
v_gene: TRBV6-5; abundance: -; d_gene: -; j_gene: TRBJ2-5; CDR3aa: CASRISEGRSKTQYF; CDR3nt: TGTGCCAGCAGGATCTCCGAGGGGCGGTCTAAGACCCAGTACTTC
v_gene: TRBV5-1; abundance: -; d_gene: -; j_gene: TRBJ1-4; CDR3aa: CASSLVGGLGEKLFF; CDR3nt: TGCGCCAGCAGCTTGGTCGGGGGGTTGGGTGAAAAACTGTTTTTT
v_gene: TRBV5-5; abundance: -; d_gene: -; j_gene: TRBJ2-7; CDR3aa: CASSPPSYAYEQYF; CDR3nt: TGTGCCAGCAGCCCGCCGAGTTATGCCTACGAGCAGTACTTC
v_gene: TRBV29-1; abundance: -; d_gene: TRBD1; j_gene: TRBJ1-1; CDR3aa: CSVATGTGTEAFF; CDR3nt: TGCAGCGTCGCAACCGGGACAGGGACTGAAGCTTTCTTT
v_gene: TRBV6-6; abundance: -; d_gene: -; j_gene: TRBJ2-2; CDR3aa: CASSSPGGLAGELFF; CDR3nt: TGTGCCAGCAGTTCCCCTGGGGGGCTAGCCGGGGAGCTGTTTTTT
v_gene: TRBV4-1; abundance: once; d_gene: -; j_gene: TRBJ1-4; CDR3aa: CASSGTPENEKLFF; CDR3nt: TGCGCCAGCAGCGGGACTCCGGAGAATGAAAAACTGTTTTTT
v_gene: TRBV1; abundance: -; d_gene: -; j_gene: TRBJ2-7; CDR3aa: CTSSQDGGYEQYF; CDR3nt: TGCACCAGCAGCCAAGATGGGGGTTACGAGCAGTACTTC
v_gene: TRBV5-1; abundance: -; d_gene: -; j_gene: TRBJ2-5; CDR3aa: CASSFKETQYF; CDR3nt: TGCGCCAGCAGCTTTAAAGAGACCCAGTACTTC